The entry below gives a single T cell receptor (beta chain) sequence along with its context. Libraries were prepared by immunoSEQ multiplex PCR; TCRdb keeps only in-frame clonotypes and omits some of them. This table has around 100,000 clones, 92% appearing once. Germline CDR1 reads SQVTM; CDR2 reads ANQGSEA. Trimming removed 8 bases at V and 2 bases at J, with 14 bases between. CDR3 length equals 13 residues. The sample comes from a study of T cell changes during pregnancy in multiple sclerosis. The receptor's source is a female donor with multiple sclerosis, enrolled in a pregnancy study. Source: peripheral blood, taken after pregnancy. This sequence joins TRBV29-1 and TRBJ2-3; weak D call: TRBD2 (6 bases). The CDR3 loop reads CSTMGGNTDTQYF. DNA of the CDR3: TGCAGCACTATGGGCGGGAACACAGATACGCAGTATTTT.